Below, 17 T cell receptor beta chains from the same sample are listed, as sequenced in a study of shared clonotypes between healthy human individuals. TCRdb's table, derived via immunoSEQ multiplex PCR, lists solely in-frame clones and lacks some. The top ten hold 1.2% to 1.5% of the sample, which has 950,000 to 1,100,000 clones, around 76% seen once. Input material: memory CD4+ T cells sorted from blood. Regarding subset: CD45RA-negative fraction. Source of these receptors: a man between 18 and 35 years old in good health.

This chain uses TRBV6-6 with TRBJ2-7; TRBD1 agrees at 12 bases. This CDR3 has 16 amino acids. CDR1 and CDR2 from the germline V gene are MNHNY and SVGAGI (reference sequence). J lost 4 bases, V lost 8 bases, and 12 bases had no gene match. CDR3 DNA sequence: TGTGCCAGCGGACCAGACCGGGACAGGGGGCATTACGAGCAGTACTTC. This translates into CASGPDRDRGHYEQYF.

About this clone: Distinct nucleotide sequences in the sample also encode this CDR3. This chain uses TRBV5-1 with TRBJ1-4, with TRBD1 as a possible D gene (6 bases). The germline V gene encodes CDR1 SGHRS and CDR2 YFSETQ. Trimming removed 4 bases from V and 0 bases from J, with 7 bases in between. This CDR3 contains 14 residues. CDR3 sequence: CASSGTTTNEKLFF. CDR3 nucleotide sequence: TGCGCCAGCAGCGGGACAACAACTAATGAAAAACTGTTTTTT. The full variable domain, in which reference TRBV5-1 and TRBJ1-4 provide the parts outside the CDR3, is KAGVTQTPRYLIKTRGQQVTLSCSPISGHRSVSWYQQTPGQGLQFLFEYFSETQRNKGNFPGRFSGRQFSNSRSEMNVSTLELGDSALYLCASSGTTTNEKLFFGSGTQLSVL.

The chain uses TRBV28 and TRBJ2-7; D is perhaps TRBD1 or TRBD2 (7 bases each). Germline assignment: CDR1 MDHEN and CDR2 SYDVKM. Trimming stripped 5 bases from V and 6 bases from J, with 20 bases between. The CDR3 runs 15 residues. CDR3 DNA sequence: TGTGCCAGCAGTCCCCCGACAGGGAGGGGTCCCGAGCAGTACTTC. Translating it yields CASSPPTGRGPEQYF. Full variable domain (outside the CDR3, taken from reference TRBV28 and TRBJ2-7): DVKVTQSSRYLVKRTGEKVFLECVQDMDHENMFWYRQDPGLGLRLIYFSYDVKMKEKGDIPEGYSVSREKKERFSLILESASTNQTSMYLCASSPPTGRGPEQYFGPGTRLTVT.

The DNA of the CDR3 is TGTGCCAGCAGCTTAGTGGGGCACGGGGAGCTGTTTTTT. Amino acids: CASSLVGHGELFF. This sequence joins TRBV11-2 and TRBJ2-2; D possibly corresponds to TRBD1 (5 bases). Germline V CDR1 and CDR2: SGHAT, FQNNGV. The CDR3 spans 13 residues. V shed 1 base and J shed 7 bases, with 7 bases lying between them.

This clone has just a few counts. The V and J genes are TRBV5-1 and TRBJ1-6; D unresolved. Germline CDR1 is SGHRS and CDR2 is YFSETQ. The CDR3 extends over 18 amino acids. Trimming left V 3 bases short and J 0 bases short, with 16 bases between. The CDR3 DNA reads TGCGCCAGCAGCTCATCGGCTTACTCAAGCTCCTATAATTCACCCCTCCACTTT. The encoded protein is CASSSSAYSSSYNSPLHF. Drawing the rest from reference TRBV5-1 and TRBJ1-6, the complete variable domain is KAGVTQTPRYLIKTRGQQVTLSCSPISGHRSVSWYQQTPGQGLQFLFEYFSETQRNKGNFPGRFSGRQFSNSRSEMNVSTLELGDSALYLCASSSSAYSSSYNSPLHFGNGTRLTVT.

The gene calls are TRBV7-3 and TRBJ2-1; the D gene is possibly TRBD2 (5 bases). Trimming took off 3 bases at V and 4 bases at J, with 10 bases between the two ends. The CDR3 contains 14 residues. CDR1 is SGHTA, CDR2 FQGTGA, per germline. The CDR3 loop is CASSLVGDYNEQFF. The DNA for the CDR3 is TGTGCCAGCAGCTTGGTCGGGGATTACAATGAGCAGTTCTTC.

The chain employs TRBV25-1 and TRBJ2-7; possibly TRBD1 for D (6 bases). The V gene's germline CDR1 is MGHDK and CDR2 SYGVNS. V was pared by 3 bases and J by 2 bases, with 17 bases between. The CDR3 spans 16 residues. The CDR3 DNA follows: TGTGCCAGCAGTGACTTTAGAGGGCAGGGGACCTACGAGCAGTACTTC. This translates into CASSDFRGQGTYEQYF.

The rearrangement uses TRBV18 and TRBJ2-7, with TRBD1 as a possible D gene (6 bases). CDR1 is KGHSH and CDR2 is LQKENI in the germline V gene. V dropped 3 bases and J dropped 5 bases, with 17 bases sitting between them. This CDR3 has 15 amino acids. The CDR3 is CASSPIQWGQHEQYF. In DNA, the CDR3 is TGTGCCAGCTCACCGATACAGTGGGGGCAGCACGAGCAGTACTTC. Looking up the rest from reference TRBV18 and TRBJ2-7 gives the full variable domain: NAGVMQNPRHLVRRRGQEARLRCSPMKGHSHVYWYRQLPEEGLKFMVYLQKENIIDESGMPKERFSAEFPKEGPSILRIQQVVRGDSAAYFCASSPIQWGQHEQYFGPGTRLTVT.

This clone appeared a single time. The chain combines TRBV11-2 with TRBJ2-3; D is unresolved. Looked up from germline, CDR1 is SGHAT and CDR2 is FQNNGV. This CDR3 contains 15 residues. Trimming left V 3 bases short and J 5 bases short, with 15 bases between. As DNA, the CDR3 is TGTGCCAGCAGCTTCCCGGCGGTAGGAGAAGATACGCAGTATTTT. Translating it yields CASSFPAVGEDTQYF. Full variable domain (rest looked up from reference TRBV11-2 and TRBJ2-3): EAGVAQSPRYKIIEKRQSVAFWCNPISGHATLYWYQQILGQGPKLLIQFQNNGVVDDSQLPKDRFSAERLKGVDSTLKIQPAKLEDSAVYLCASSFPAVGEDTQYFGPGTRLTVL.

V gene TRBV10-3 combines with J gene TRBJ2-3, with 7 nucleotides matching TRBD2. CDR1 ENHRY and CDR2 SYGVKD come from the germline V gene. Trimming at V came to 8 bases and at J to 6 bases, leaving 8 bases not matched to a gene. This CDR3 has 13 amino acids. In DNA form, the CDR3 reads TGTGCCATCGGGGCTAGCGGAGGGGATACGCAGTATTTT. Its translation: CAIGASGGDTQYF.

The chain uses TRBV7-9 and TRBJ2-1; TRBD2 matches at 10 bases. This CDR3 region has 17 residues. V dropped 1 base and J dropped 2; count of bases not matched to a gene: 5. In germline, CDR1 is SEHNR, CDR2 FQNEAQ (reference sequence). CDR3 sequence (DNA): TGTGCCAGCAGCTTAGGCACCCTAGCGGGGGCCTACAATGAGCAGTTCTTC. Amino acid sequence: CASSLGTLAGAYNEQFF.

The chain couples TRBV19 to TRBJ1-3; D gene unclear. The CDR3 loop spans 14 amino acids. V lost 6 bases and J lost 0, with 9 bases in between. CDR1 and CDR2 from the germline V gene are LNHDA and SQIVND (reference sequence). The CDR3 region has the DNA TGTGCCAGTAGGAGCCGCCTCTCTGGAAACACCATATATTTT. Translation gives CASRSRLSGNTIYF.

The chain has TRBV4-1 and TRBJ2-7; the match to TRBD2 covers 12 bases. Germline values: CDR1 MGHRA, CDR2 YSYEKL. Trimming removed 3 bases from V and 4 bases from J; junction bases left unmatched: 4. The CDR3 totals 15 residues. Written as DNA, the CDR3 is TGCGCCAGCAGCCAGTTTCTAGCGGGAGGGTACGAGCAGTACTTC. Protein: CASSQFLAGGYEQYF.

Regarding this clone: A read error may account for a junction end that differs from germline. This sequence joins TRBV7-7 and TRBJ2-3, with D uncertain. Germline loops: CDR1 SSHAT, CDR2 FNYEAQ (reference sequence). There are 9 residues in the CDR3. Written as DNA, the CDR3 is TGTGCTAGCAGCCCCCCTAAGTATTTT. Translated, it gives CASSPPKYF.

CDR3 amino acids: CASSRQGVSETQYF. The DNA for the CDR3 is TGTGCCAGCAGCAGACAGGGGGTGAGCGAGACCCAGTACTTC. The chain uses TRBV7-2 and TRBJ2-5, with 9 bases identical to TRBD1. Trimming removed 5 bases from V and 5 bases from J; junction bases left unmatched: 6. Germline V lookup: CDR1 SGHTA, CDR2 FQGNSA. The CDR3 length is 14 residues.

Only a few counts were recorded for this clone. The J gene is TRBJ1-3, the V gene TRBV30, with no clear D. CDR1 and CDR2 (germline): GTSNPN, SVGIG (reference sequence). CDR3 length: 15 amino acids. V shed 5 bases and J shed 0 bases, with 14 bases lying between them. CDR3 region: CAWGRATSSGNTIYF. In DNA form, the CDR3 reads TGTGCCTGGGGCCGGGCTACCAGCTCTGGAAACACCATATATTTT.

The chain links TRBV6-1 to TRBJ1-6; D is uncertain. The germline V gene encodes CDR1 MNHNS and CDR2 SASEGT. V was trimmed by 6 bases and J by 6 bases, leaving 18 bases between them. The CDR3 has 16 residues. CDR3 loop: CASSESYGQRNSPLHF. CDR3 nucleotides: TGTGCCAGCAGCGAATCGTACGGGCAGCGTAATTCACCCCTCCACTTT.